This T cell receptor (beta chain) was sequenced in a study of T-cell memory formation after mild COVID-19 (dated by TCRdb to the early 2020s). About the study as a whole: TCR sequence clusters from the two donors were found to be largely donor specific. In a couple of donors, T-cell clones that expanded and contracted after mild COVID-19 were followed by sequencing TCRalpha and TCRbeta repertoires longitudinally. Two young, previously healthy adult volunteers, one female and one male, were included in the cohort.

Sequencer: Illumina NovaSeq 6000. TCRalpha and TCRbeta cDNA libraries were constructed by 5'RACE with constant-segment primers, with sample barcodes and unique molecular identifiers being introduced. Trizol reagent was used to extract RNA from every sample. Library amplification was performed in two PCR steps, and a second sample barcode and Illumina TruSeq adapters were introduced in the second step. Sequencing of the libraries was done on an Illumina NovaSeq, producing 2 x 150 bp paired-end reads. The original pipeline was this. The reads were demultiplexed and collapsed into UMI-guided consensus sequences using migec v1.2.7. Using mixcr v2.1.11, the UMI consensuses were aligned to TRA and TRB V and J templates and assembled into clonotypes. A clonotype was counted as expanded or contracted only if both edgeR and NoisET called the change significant, with noise models trained on biological replicates. For edgeR calls, the thresholds were a false discovery rate-adjusted p below 0.01 and a log2 fold-change of 1. PCA with hierarchical clustering of max-normalized trajectories of the 1000 most abundant clonotypes was used as exploratory dynamics analysis. Separately sequenced CD4+ and CD8+ repertoires were used to assign a CD4 or CD8 phenotype to each responding clone. TCRdb reran the public reads through fastp at Q25 and MiXCR, keeping productive beta chains. Each CDR3 protein gets just one entry, which takes the most common genes and DNA from the rows behind it. These V and J calls originate from TCRdb's pipeline instead of the authors' own analysis. A total of about 290,000 distinct CDR3 sequences appear in this sample, about a sixth of them only once. Roughly 20% of the sample rests with the top ten.

This clonotype was seen repeatedly, ten times or more. The specificity of this receptor is unknown. No base quality values were provided; no much bigger clone lies one nucleotide off. Ficoll-Paque density gradient centrifugation was used to isolate PBMCs. The research as a whole found: Clones contracting from day 15 to 85 had balanced CD4/CD8 phenotypes, while a second wave expanding from day 15 to 37 was biased towards CD4+. The study included only a couple of mild cases, and larger cohorts that include severe cases with pre-infection samples were judged to be necessary. Contracting CD4+ clones were located mainly in the CM and EM memory subsets, whereas CD8+ clones were found to be enriched in EMRA. SARS-CoV-2 specificity was not confirmed for the second-wave clones peaking on day 37. The detection of some responding clones in pre-infection memory suggests that pre-existing cross-reactive memory T cells joined the SARS-CoV-2 response.

Looking up the germline V gene yields CDR1 MNHEY and CDR2 SVGAGI. CDR3 length: 13 amino acids, cysteine to phenylalanine. Of the read, only the CDR3 DNA is kept; its 39 bases are in frame from base 1. V is cut by 2 bases and J by 0 bases, and the space between the germline ends is 2 bases. The origin of this receptor is a man aged 18 to 29 who had mild COVID-19 (a few samples of this study predate the infection). The sample titles of this study are shuffled in the database, so cell type and time point are left out; the donor was told from shared clones. The receptor chain draws on TRBV6-5 and TRBJ1-5; no D gene is confidently identified. Material for sequencing was PBMCs or a T cell subset sorted from them (not recorded which). CDR3 region: CASSYDSNQPQHF. In nucleotide form, the sequence is TGTGCCAGCAGTTACGATAGCAATCAGCCCCAGCATTTT.